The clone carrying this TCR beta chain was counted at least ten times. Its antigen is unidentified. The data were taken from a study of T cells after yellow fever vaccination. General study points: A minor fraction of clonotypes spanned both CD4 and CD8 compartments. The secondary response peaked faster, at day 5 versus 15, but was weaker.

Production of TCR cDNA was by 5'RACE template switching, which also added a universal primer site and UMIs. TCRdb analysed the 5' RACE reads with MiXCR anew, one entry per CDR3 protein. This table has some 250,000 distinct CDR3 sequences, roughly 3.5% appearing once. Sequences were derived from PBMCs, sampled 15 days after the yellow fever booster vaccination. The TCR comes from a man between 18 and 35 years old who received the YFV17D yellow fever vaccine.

CDR3 region: CASSLGQGSNEKLFF. CDR3 nucleotides: TGCGCCAGCAGCTTGGGACAGGGGAGCAATGAAAAACTGTTTTTT. The chain uses TRBV5-1 and TRBJ1-4, with 8 bases that match TRBD1. Germline CDR1 is SGHRS and CDR2 is YFSETQ. This CDR3 region has 15 residues. With 0 bases clipped from V and 5 bases from J, the junction kept 3 bases outside the gene matches. The entire variable domain, with the rest obtained from reference TRBV5-1 and TRBJ1-4, is as follows: KAGVTQTPRYLIKTRGQQVTLSCSPISGHRSVSWYQQTPGQGLQFLFEYFSETQRNKGNFPGRFSGRQFSNSRSEMNVSTLELGDSALYLCASSLGQGSNEKLFFGSGTQLSVL.